The clone carrying this T cell receptor (beta chain) came up many times. Its specificity is unknown. Unmatched junction bases numbered 4, after V lost 2 bases and J lost 4 bases. The CDR3 runs 15 residues. The germline V gene has CDR1 SGHDT and CDR2 YYEEEE. Molecules of cDNA were individually given unique molecular identifiers that were attached to them. TCRdb ran MiXCR on the 5' RACE reads and lists one entry per CDR3 protein. The data show about 97,000 distinct CDR3 sequences, 10% to 15% seen once. These data originate in a study of early T cells in non-severe SARS-CoV-2 infection. Study background: RNA in bulk from unsorted whole blood was sequenced, and chains were unpaired. Study-wide results and caveats: VDJdb matching favored anti-spike CD8 responses, missing private and CD4 specificities.

Sequenced: whole blood. The receptor comes from an adult who was a healthcare worker with PCR-confirmed SARS-CoV-2 infection or an uninfected control (not recorded which). The V gene is TRBV5-6, the J gene TRBJ2-1; 9 positions agree with TRBD2. CDR3 sequence (DNA): TGTGCCAGCAGCTTCCAGACTAGCGGTTACAATGAGCAGTTCTTC. It specifies CASSFQTSGYNEQFF.